This is a list of T cell receptor beta chains from one sample in a study of cytomegalovirus exposure and HLA in healthy donors. Clones were read by immunoSEQ multiplex PCR, and TCRdb kept only the in-frame ones, dropping some. The sample consists of approximately 86,000 clones, 85% of them appearing once. Sequenced input: PBMCs. These receptors all come from a man aged 35-49 years in good health and CMV-seropositive. CDR3s include the opening cysteine and the closing phenylalanine or tryptophan. D genes are given only for firm matches. Part of the rows lack a size; the others show once, few, many or a class for expanded clones.

TRBV11-2	TRBJ2-3	NA	NA	TGTGCCAGCAGCTTAACTAGGGTCCTGGGGGCTGGCACAGATACGCAGTATTTT	CASSLTRVLGAGTDTQYF
TRBV10-2	TRBJ1-1	once	NA	TGCGCCAGCAGTGACAGAACCACTGAAGCTTTCTTT	CASSDRTTEAFF
TRBV7-2	TRBJ1-5	once	NA	TGTGCCAGCAGCTTAGATACGGGGCAGCCCCAGCATTTT	CASSLDTGQPQHF
TRBV21-1	TRBJ1-2	NA	NA	TGTGCCAGCAGCAAGCCTCCGGGTCGTATATATGGCTACACCTTC	CASSKPPGRIYGYTF
TRBV6-4	TRBJ2-1	NA	TRBD2	TGTGCCGGCAGCTCTAGCGGGGGGACACACAATGAGCAGTTCTTC	CAGSSSGGTHNEQFF
TRBV28	TRBJ2-3	NA	TRBD2	TGTGCCAGCAGTTTATCCGGACTAGCGGGAGATACGCAGTATTTT	CASSLSGLAGDTQYF
TRBV2	TRBJ2-7	once	TRBD2	TGTGCCAGCAGTGACTCCGGACTAGCGGTCTCCTCGGCCTACGAGCAGTACTTC	CASSDSGLAVSSAYEQYF
TRBV19	TRBJ1-5	NA	NA	TGTGCCAGTAGACAGGGCCATGGTCAGCCCCAGCATTTT	CASRQGHGQPQHF
TRBV27	TRBJ2-2	NA	TRBD2	TGTGCCAGCAGTTTACCCGGACTAGCGGGGGGAGGGACCGGGGAGCTGTTTTTT	CASSLPGLAGGGTGELFF
TRBV28	TRBJ2-3	NA	NA	TGTGCCAGTAGTGACCACGGCGGGACAGATACGCAGTATTTT	CASSDHGGTDTQYF
TRBV28	TRBJ1-5	NA	NA	TGTGCCAGCAGTCCCCTGACAGGTAGGCATCAGCCCCAGCATTTT	CASSPLTGRHQPQHF
TRBV19	TRBJ1-6	few	NA	TGTGCCAGTAGTACTACAACAGGGACGGGTAATTCACCCCTCCACTTT	CASSTTTGTGNSPLHF
TRBV10-2	TRBJ2-3	NA	TRBD2	TGCGCCAGCCAGCGGGGGGGCAGCGGAGATACGCAGTATTTT	CASQRGGSGDTQYF
TRBV2	TRBJ1-5	NA	NA	TGTGCCAGCAGTGCAGGCATTGGGCAGCCCCAGCATTTT	CASSAGIGQPQHF
TRBV5-1	TRBJ2-5	NA	NA	TGCGCCAGCAGCTTGGGGGCTTCGACCCCCCAAGAGACCCAGTACTTC	CASSLGASTPQETQYF
TRBV25-1	TRBJ2-3	NA	TRBD2	TGTGCCAGCAGCCTTGGTTTACTAGCGGGGGGAGATACGCAGTATTTT	CASSLGLLAGGDTQYF